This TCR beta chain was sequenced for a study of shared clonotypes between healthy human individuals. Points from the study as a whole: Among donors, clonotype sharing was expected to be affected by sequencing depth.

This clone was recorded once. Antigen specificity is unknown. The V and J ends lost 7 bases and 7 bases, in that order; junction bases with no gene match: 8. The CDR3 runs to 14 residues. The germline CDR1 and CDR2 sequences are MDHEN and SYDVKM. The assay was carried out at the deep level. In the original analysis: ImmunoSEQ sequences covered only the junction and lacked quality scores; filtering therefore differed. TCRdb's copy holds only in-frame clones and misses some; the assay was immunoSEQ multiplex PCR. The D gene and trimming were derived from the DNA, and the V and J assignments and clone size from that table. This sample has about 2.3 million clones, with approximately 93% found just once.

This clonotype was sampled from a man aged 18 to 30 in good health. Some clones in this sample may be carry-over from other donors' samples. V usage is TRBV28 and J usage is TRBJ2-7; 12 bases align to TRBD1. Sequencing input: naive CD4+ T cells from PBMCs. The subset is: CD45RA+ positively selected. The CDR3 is CASTPGQGAREQYF. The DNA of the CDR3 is TGTGCCAGCACCCCGGGACAGGGGGCTAGAGAGCAGTACTTC.